One and the same sample provided the 23 T cell receptor beta chains below, sequenced in a study of T cells in Graves' hyperthyroidism and ophthalmopathy (dated by TCRdb to between 2019 and 2020). The method behind the library was multiplex PCR. TCRdb names Illumina HiSeq 2000 as the instrument used. The TCR beta CDR3 regions were amplified from RNA transcripts. A first-round RT-PCR of the TCR CDR3 used the HTBI primer set with the Qiagen OneStep RT-PCR kit. TCRdb reprocessed the public reads (quality trimming at Q25 with fastp, clone calling with MiXCR) and kept in-frame beta chains. Here each entry gathers all rows of one CDR3 protein and keeps the most common genes and DNA. The table for this sample lists hundreds of thousands of distinct CDR3 sequences; 15% to 17% of them were counted only once. The ten largest make up about 14% of the sample. Sequenced material: blood. The receptors here all came from a woman between 18 and 29 years old with Graves' hyperthyroidism.

This clonotype has a count of ten or more. The CDR3 loop is CASSLFGNEQYF. The DNA for the CDR3 is TGTGCCAGCAGTTTATTTGGGAACGAGCAGTACTTC. V and J are TRBV28 and TRBJ2-7; D is uncertain. The germline CDR1 and CDR2 sequences are MDHEN and SYDVKM. Deletions cut 1 base from V and 5 bases from J, with 6 bases between. This CDR3 contains 12 residues.

This clonotype has a handful of counts. The V call is TRBV20-1, the J call TRBJ2-3, with D possibly TRBD2 on 6 matching bases. Germline-derived CDR1 and CDR2 are DFQATT and SNEGSKA (reference sequence). This CDR3 contains 13 residues. Trimming cost V 0 bases and J 6 bases, with 10 bases left between them. CDR3 coding DNA: TGCAGTGCTAGAGATACTAGCTCGGATACGCAGTATTTT. Its protein product is CSARDTSSDTQYF.

Ten or more counts support this clonotype. V gene TRBV12-3 or TRBV12-4 combines with J gene TRBJ1-1; 7 bases fit TRBD1. This CDR3 is 12 amino acids long. Trimming took 1 base from V and 11 from J; bases not matched to a gene: 4. The DNA of the CDR3 is TGTGCCAGCAGTTTAGTAGGGACAGCGGCTTTCTTT. It encodes CASSLVGTAAFF.

About this clonotype: At one end, the junction sequence differs from germline, possibly due to a read error. V usage is TRBV27 and J usage is TRBJ2-2; D not resolved. Germline assignment: CDR1 MNHEY and CDR2 SMNVEV (reference sequence). This CDR3 is built from 14 residues. The CDR3 protein is CAGSLLATTGELFF. The CDR3 nucleotides are TGTGCCGGCAGTTTATTGGCGACCACCGGGGAGCTGTTTTTT.

V gene TRBV28 combines with J gene TRBJ1-3; perhaps TRBD1 as D (6 bases). V was clipped by 6 bases and J by 0 bases, with 12 bases between them. CDR1 is MDHEN, CDR2 SYDVKM, per germline. This CDR3 region has 15 residues. CDR3 region: CASSWGDISGNTIYF. In nucleotides, the CDR3 is TGTGCCAGCAGCTGGGGGGACATCTCTGGAAACACCATATATTTT.

This clonotype was seen a few times. This CDR3 is CASSLASVNYGYTF. The CDR3 DNA reads as TGCGCCAGCAGCTTGGCCTCAGTGAACTATGGCTACACCTTC. The V call is TRBV5-1, the J call TRBJ1-2; no clear D. Per the germline V gene, CDR1 is SGHRS and CDR2 is YFSETQ. V lost 0 bases to trimming and J lost 2 bases, with 8 bases between them. The CDR3 extends over 14 amino acids.

The chain recombines TRBV28 with TRBJ2-5; 8 positions agree with TRBD2. V trimming: 11 bases; J trimming: 2 bases; junction bases outside the gene matches: 7. Germline V lookup: CDR1 MDHEN, CDR2 SYDVKM. The CDR3 is 13 amino acids. The CDR3: CAGGSGVQETQYF. The CDR3 coding sequence is TGTGCCGGGGGTAGCGGGGTTCAAGAGACCCAGTACTTC.

This clonotype came up many times. V gene TRBV12-3 or TRBV12-4 combines with J gene TRBJ1-5; D unclear. This CDR3 region has 13 residues. Trimming took off 2 bases at V and 6 bases at J, with 8 bases between the two ends. In DNA form, the CDR3 reads TGTGCCAGCAGTTTAATCTCGAGTCAGCCCCAGCATTTT. Translation gives CASSLISSQPQHF.

Many counts were recorded for this clonotype. The chain combines TRBV6-2 or TRBV6-3 with TRBJ2-1; unclear D gene. Deletions cut 2 bases from V and 2 bases from J, with 4 bases between. The CDR3 extends over 13 amino acids. The germline gives CDR1 MNHEY, CDR2 SVGEGT. CDR3 sequence reads: CASSYRPYNEQFF. The CDR3 DNA follows: TGTGCCAGCAGTTACAGGCCCTACAATGAGCAGTTCTTC.

The chain is built from TRBV4-2 and TRBJ1-1; D remains unclear. CDR1 LGHNA and CDR2 YNFKEQ come from the germline V gene. The CDR3 runs 15 residues. Trimming left V 0 bases short and J 2 bases short, with 10 bases between. As DNA, the CDR3 is TGTGCCAGCAGCCAAGAAGGAGGTCGAAACACTGAAGCTTTCTTT. Translated, it gives CASSQEGGRNTEAFF.

This clonotype was counted at least ten times. This CDR3 is CSARIPPADAFF. In nucleotides, the CDR3 is TGCAGTGCTAGGATCCCCCCGGCCGACGCTTTCTTT. The chain is built from TRBV20-1 and TRBJ1-1; D not resolved. Germline lookup yields CDR1 DFQATT and CDR2 SNEGSKA (reference sequence). The ends were cut back, 3 bases at V and 11 bases at J, with 16 bases in the middle. The CDR3 covers 12 residues.

This clonotype was seen only once. The chain is built from TRBV7-6 and TRBJ1-1; maybe TRBD1 (5 bases). Germline V gives CDR1 SGHVS, CDR2 FNYEAQ. The CDR3 runs 15 residues. V was clipped by 1 base and J by 0 bases, with 9 bases between them. CDR3 sequence: CASSLGRGMNTEAFF. As DNA, the CDR3 is TGTGCCAGCAGCTTAGGACGGGGCATGAACACTGAAGCTTTCTTT.

This clonotype was counted ten times or more. The chain has TRBV7-2 and TRBJ2-3; maybe TRBD2 (6 bases). CDR1 SGHTA and CDR2 FQGNSA come from the germline V gene. V dropped 7 bases and J dropped 5 bases, with 10 bases sitting between them. The CDR3 consists of 12 residues. The CDR3 bases are TGTGCCAGCACACCGACTAGAGATACGCAGTATTTT. It yields the protein CASTPTRDTQYF.

This clonotype was observed a handful of times. This rearrangement joins TRBV4-1 to TRBJ2-2; D perhaps matches TRBD2 (5 bases). CDR3 length equals 15 residues. The germline V and J ends were trimmed by 6 bases and 1 base, with 12 bases remaining between them. Germline CDR1 reads MGHRA; CDR2 reads YSYEKL. The CDR3 coding sequence is TGCGCCAGCAGTGGGCTTGCGGGGAACACCGGGGAGCTGTTTTTT. Amino acids: CASSGLAGNTGELFF.

J is TRBJ2-1 and V is TRBV12-5; 10 bases line up with TRBD2. Germline V gene sequence: CDR1 LGHNT, CDR2 FRNRAP. This CDR3 comprises 18 residues. Germline trimming cut 1 base from V and 8 bases from J; bases unmatched to any gene: 14. CDR3 sequence reads: CASGLALSSSGSGYEQFF. The DNA of the CDR3 is TGTGCTAGTGGTTTGGCCCTCTCATCTAGCGGGAGCGGCTATGAGCAGTTCTTC. The complete variable domain, with remaining parts taken from reference TRBV12-5 and TRBJ2-1, reads DARVTQTPRHKVTEMGQEVTMRCQPILGHNTVFWYRQTMMQGLELLAYFRNRAPLDDSGMPKDRFSAEMPDATLATLKIQPSEPRDSAVYFCASGLALSSSGSGYEQFFGPGTRLTVL.

The V gene is TRBV7-9, the J gene TRBJ2-1; 8 nucleotides line up with TRBD1. CDR1 is SEHNR, CDR2 FQNEAQ, per germline (reference sequence). The CDR3 totals 13 residues. The junction had 4 bases not matched to a gene; V was cut back by 5 bases and J by 7 bases. The CDR3 loop reads CASSRGDRNEQFF. Written as DNA, the CDR3 is TGTGCCAGCAGCAGAGGGGACAGGAATGAGCAGTTCTTC. Full variable domain (remainder filled in from reference TRBV7-9 and TRBJ2-1): DTGVSQNPRHKITKRGQNVTFRCDPISEHNRLYWYRQTLGQGPEFLTYFQNEAQLEKSRLLSDRFSAERPKGSFSTLEIQRTEQGDSAMYLCASSRGDRNEQFFGPGTRLTVL.

Ten or more counts support this clonotype. In nucleotides, the CDR3 is TGTGCCAGCTCACCACCGGTTGCAGGGCATGGCTACACCTTC. This translates into CASSPPVAGHGYTF. The J gene is TRBJ1-2, the V gene TRBV18; D may be TRBD1 (5 bases). The CDR3 runs to 14 residues. Germline V gene lookup returns CDR1 KGHSH and CDR2 LQKENI. The V and J ends lost 0 bases and 6 bases respectively, with 11 bases between them.

This clonotype was counted at least ten times. The gene calls are TRBV11-2 and TRBJ2-7; D gene ambiguous. The CDR3 is 12 residues long. Germline V CDR1 and CDR2: SGHAT, FQNNGV. Trimming left V 6 bases short and J 4 bases short, with 10 bases between. CDR3 amino acids: CASSLVSYEQYF. CDR3 coding DNA: TGTGCCAGCAGTTTGGTTTCGTACGAGCAGTACTTC.

V gene TRBV20-1 combines with J gene TRBJ2-3, with D possibly TRBD2 on 6 matching bases. With 1 base removed from V and 2 bases from J, the gap between germline ends came to 16 bases. Germline V lookup: CDR1 DFQATT, CDR2 SNEGSKA (reference sequence). The CDR3 is 16 amino acids. CDR3 residues: CSARGTGSTNTDTQYF. The CDR3 nucleotides are TGCAGTGCTAGAGGGACCGGGAGTACTAACACAGATACGCAGTATTTT.

The rearrangement uses TRBV5-5 and TRBJ1-2; D is ambiguous. There are 12 residues in the CDR3. Looked up from germline, CDR1 is SGHKS and CDR2 is YYEKEE (reference sequence). With 4 bases removed from V and 8 bases from J, the gap between germline ends came to 12 bases. The CDR3 protein is CASSNGPLGYTF. Written as DNA, the CDR3 is TGTGCCAGCAGCAATGGACCTTTAGGCTACACCTTC.

This clonotype was detected many times. CDR3 protein: CASSSTVNQPQHF. The CDR3 DNA sequence: TGTGCCAGCAGTTCCACAGTAAATCAGCCCCAGCATTTT. V is TRBV6-1 and J is TRBJ1-5, with D hard to call. Trimming shortened V by 5 bases and J by 4 bases, and 9 bases separated the two germline ends. This CDR3 is 13 amino acids long. Germline assignment: CDR1 MNHNS and CDR2 SASEGT.

In its sample, this clonotype was seen many times. V is TRBV5-1 and J is TRBJ2-7; D is perhaps TRBD1 (5 bases). Germline-derived CDR1 and CDR2 are SGHRS and YFSETQ. There are 16 residues in the CDR3. V was shortened by 4 bases and J by 2 bases, with 19 bases between the two germline ends. CDR3 sequence (DNA): TGCGCCAGCAGCCCTCTCAGGACATCCTCTGCCTACGAGCAGTACTTC. Protein product: CASSPLRTSSAYEQYF.

This clonotype has only a few counts. J is TRBJ1-3 and V is TRBV14; 8 bases align to TRBD1. Germline V gene sequence: CDR1 SGHDN, CDR2 FVKESK. Trimming took 3 bases from V and 0 from J; bases not matched to a gene: 10. The CDR3 totals 18 residues. The CDR3 reads CASSQRPGQAISGNTIYF. CDR3 coding DNA: TGTGCCAGCAGCCAGCGACCGGGACAGGCGATCTCTGGAAACACCATATATTTT.